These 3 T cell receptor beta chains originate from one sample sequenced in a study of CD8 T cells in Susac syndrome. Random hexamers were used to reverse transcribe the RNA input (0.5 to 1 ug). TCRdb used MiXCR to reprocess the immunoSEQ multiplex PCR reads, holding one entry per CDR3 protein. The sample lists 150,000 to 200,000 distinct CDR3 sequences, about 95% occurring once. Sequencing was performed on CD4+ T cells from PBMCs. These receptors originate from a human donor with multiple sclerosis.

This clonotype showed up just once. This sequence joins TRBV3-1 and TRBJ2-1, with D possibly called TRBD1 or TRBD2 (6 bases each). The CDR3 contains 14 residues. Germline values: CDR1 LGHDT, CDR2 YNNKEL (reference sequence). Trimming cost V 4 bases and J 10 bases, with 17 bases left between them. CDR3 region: CASSPHRVRGEQFF. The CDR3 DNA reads TGTGCCAGCAGCCCACACAGGGTTCGGGGGGAGCAGTTCTTC.

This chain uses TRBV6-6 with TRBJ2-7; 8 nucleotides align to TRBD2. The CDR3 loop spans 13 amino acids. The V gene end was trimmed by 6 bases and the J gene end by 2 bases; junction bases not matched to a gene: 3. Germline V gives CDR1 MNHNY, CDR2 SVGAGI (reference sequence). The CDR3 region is CASSSGGPYEQYF. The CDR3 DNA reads TGTGCCAGCAGCTCGGGGGGGCCCTACGAGCAGTACTTC.

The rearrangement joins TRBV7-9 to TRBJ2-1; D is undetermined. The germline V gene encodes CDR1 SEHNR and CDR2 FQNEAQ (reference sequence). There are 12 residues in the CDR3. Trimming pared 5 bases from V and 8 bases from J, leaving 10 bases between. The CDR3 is CASSHSRDEQFF. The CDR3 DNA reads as TGTGCCAGCAGCCACTCAAGGGATGAGCAGTTCTTC. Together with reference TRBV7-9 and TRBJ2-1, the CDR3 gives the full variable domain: DTGVSQNPRHKITKRGQNVTFRCDPISEHNRLYWYRQTLGQGPEFLTYFQNEAQLEKSRLLSDRFSAERPKGSFSTLEIQRTEQGDSAMYLCASSHSRDEQFFGPGTRLTVL.